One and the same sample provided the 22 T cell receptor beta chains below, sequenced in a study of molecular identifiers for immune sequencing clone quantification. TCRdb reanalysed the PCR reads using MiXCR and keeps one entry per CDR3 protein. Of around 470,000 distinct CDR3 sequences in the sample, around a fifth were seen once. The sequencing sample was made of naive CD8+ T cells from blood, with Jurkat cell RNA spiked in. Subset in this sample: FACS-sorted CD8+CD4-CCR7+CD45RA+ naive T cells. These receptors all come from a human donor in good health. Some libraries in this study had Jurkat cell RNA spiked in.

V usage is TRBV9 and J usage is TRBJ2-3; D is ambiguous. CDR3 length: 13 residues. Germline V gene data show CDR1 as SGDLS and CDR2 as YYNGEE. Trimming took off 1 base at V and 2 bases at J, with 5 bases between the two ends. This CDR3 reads CASSVWDTDTQYF. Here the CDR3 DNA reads TGTGCCAGCAGCGTATGGGACACAGATACGCAGTATTTT.

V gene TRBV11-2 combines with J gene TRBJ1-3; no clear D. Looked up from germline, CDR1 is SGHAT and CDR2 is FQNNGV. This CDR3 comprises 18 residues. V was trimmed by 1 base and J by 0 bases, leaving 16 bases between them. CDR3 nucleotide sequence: TGTGCCAGCAGCTTAGGAACGGGCAGCTTCCGCTCTGGAAACACCATATATTTT. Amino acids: CASSLGTGSFRSGNTIYF. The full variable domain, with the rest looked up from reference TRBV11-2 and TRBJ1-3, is EAGVAQSPRYKIIEKRQSVAFWCNPISGHATLYWYQQILGQGPKLLIQFQNNGVVDDSQLPKDRFSAERLKGVDSTLKIQPAKLEDSAVYLCASSLGTGSFRSGNTIYFGEGSWLTVV.

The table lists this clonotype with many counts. CDR3: CASSFPRPEAFF. CDR3 in DNA: TGTGCCAGCAGCTTCCCCCGACCTGAAGCTTTCTTT. This rearrangement joins TRBV7-9 to TRBJ1-1; no definite D call. The CDR3 totals 12 residues. CDR1 and CDR2 from the germline V gene are SEHNR and FQNEAQ (reference sequence). V lost 3 bases to trimming and J lost 6 bases, with 8 bases between them.

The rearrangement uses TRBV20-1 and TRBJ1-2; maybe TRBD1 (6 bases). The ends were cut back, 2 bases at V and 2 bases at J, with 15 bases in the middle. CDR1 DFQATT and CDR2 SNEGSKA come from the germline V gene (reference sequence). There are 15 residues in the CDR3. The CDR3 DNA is TGCAGTGCTAGATCCACAGGGTTGACCAACTATGGCTACACCTTC. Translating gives CSARSTGLTNYGYTF.

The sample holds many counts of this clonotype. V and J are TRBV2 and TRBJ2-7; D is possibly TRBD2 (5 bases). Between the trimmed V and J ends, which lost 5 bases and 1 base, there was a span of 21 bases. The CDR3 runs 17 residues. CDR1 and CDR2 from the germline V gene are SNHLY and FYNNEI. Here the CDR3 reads CASSPSPAAPISYEQYF. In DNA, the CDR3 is TGTGCCAGCAGTCCTAGCCCGGCGGCACCTATATCCTACGAGCAGTACTTC.

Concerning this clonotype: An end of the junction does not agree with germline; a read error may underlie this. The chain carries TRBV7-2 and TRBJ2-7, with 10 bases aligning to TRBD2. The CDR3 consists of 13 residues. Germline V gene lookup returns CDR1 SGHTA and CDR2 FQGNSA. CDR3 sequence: CAGSTGLAREQYF. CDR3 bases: TGTGCCGGCAGCACGGGACTAGCGAGGGAGCAGTACTTC.

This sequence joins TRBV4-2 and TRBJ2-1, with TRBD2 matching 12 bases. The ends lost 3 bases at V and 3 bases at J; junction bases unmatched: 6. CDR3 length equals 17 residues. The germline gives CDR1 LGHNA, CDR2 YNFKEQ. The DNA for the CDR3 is TGTGCCAGCAGCCATGGCAGGACTAGCGGGATCTACAATGAGCAGTTCTTC. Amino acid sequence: CASSHGRTSGIYNEQFF.

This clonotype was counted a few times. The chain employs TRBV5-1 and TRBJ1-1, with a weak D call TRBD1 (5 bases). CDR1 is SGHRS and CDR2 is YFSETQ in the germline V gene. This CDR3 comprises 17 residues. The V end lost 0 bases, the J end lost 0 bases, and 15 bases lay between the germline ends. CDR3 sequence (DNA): TGCGCCAGCAGCTTGGCCCCGGCGGCAGGGTTGAACACTGAAGCTTTCTTT. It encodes CASSLAPAAGLNTEAFF. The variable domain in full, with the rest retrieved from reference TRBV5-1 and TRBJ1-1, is KAGVTQTPRYLIKTRGQQVTLSCSPISGHRSVSWYQQTPGQGLQFLFEYFSETQRNKGNFPGRFSGRQFSNSRSEMNVSTLELGDSALYLCASSLAPAAGLNTEAFFGQGTRLTVV.

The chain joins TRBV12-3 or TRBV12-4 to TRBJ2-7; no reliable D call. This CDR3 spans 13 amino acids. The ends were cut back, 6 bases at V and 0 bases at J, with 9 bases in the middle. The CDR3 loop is CASSDTYSYEQYF. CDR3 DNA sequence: TGTGCCAGCAGCGACACCTACTCCTACGAGCAGTACTTC.

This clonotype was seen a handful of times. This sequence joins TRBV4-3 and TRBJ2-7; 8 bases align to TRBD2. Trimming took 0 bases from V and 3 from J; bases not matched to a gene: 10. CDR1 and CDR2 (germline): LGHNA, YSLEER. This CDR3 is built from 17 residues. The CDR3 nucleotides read TGCGCCAGCAGCCAAGATTTGGCGGGGGGCATAAACTACGAGCAGTACTTC. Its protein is CASSQDLAGGINYEQYF.

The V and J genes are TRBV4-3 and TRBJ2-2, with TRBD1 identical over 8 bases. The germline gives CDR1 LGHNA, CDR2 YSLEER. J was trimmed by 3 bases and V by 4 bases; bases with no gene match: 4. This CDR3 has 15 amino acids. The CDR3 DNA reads TGCGCCAGCAGCCGGACAGGGACGTACACCGGGGAGCTGTTTTTT. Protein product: CASSRTGTYTGELFF.

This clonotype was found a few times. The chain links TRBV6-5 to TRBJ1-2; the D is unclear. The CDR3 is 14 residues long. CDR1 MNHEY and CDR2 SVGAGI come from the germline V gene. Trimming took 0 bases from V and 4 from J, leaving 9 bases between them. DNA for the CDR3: TGTGCCAGCAGTTACTCGAGGCAGGCCTATGGCTACACCTTC. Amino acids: CASSYSRQAYGYTF.

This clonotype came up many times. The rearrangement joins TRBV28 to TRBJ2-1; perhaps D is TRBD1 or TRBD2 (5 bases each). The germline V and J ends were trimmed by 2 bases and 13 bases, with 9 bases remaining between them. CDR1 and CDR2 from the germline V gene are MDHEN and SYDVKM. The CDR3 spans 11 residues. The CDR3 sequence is CASSLGGPQFF. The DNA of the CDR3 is TGTGCCAGCAGTTTAGGGGGTCCCCAGTTCTTC.

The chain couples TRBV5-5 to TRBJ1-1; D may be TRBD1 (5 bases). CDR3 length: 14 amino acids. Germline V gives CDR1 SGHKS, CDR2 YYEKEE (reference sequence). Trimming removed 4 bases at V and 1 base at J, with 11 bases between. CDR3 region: CASSVTTANTEAFF. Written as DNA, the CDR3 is TGTGCCAGCAGCGTCACGACAGCGAACACTGAAGCTTTCTTT.

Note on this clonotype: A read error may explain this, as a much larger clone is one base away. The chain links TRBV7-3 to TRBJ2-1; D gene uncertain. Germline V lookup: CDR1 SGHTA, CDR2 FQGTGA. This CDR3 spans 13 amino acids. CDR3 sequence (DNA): TGTGCCAGCAGCTTAGGGAACTACGATGAGCAGTTCTTC. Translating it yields CASSLGNYDEQFF.

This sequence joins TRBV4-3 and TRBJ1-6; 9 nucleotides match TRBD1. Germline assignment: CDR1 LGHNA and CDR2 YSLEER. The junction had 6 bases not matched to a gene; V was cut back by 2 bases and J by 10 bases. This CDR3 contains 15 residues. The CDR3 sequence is CASSQYGTGKSPLHF. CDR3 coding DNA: TGCGCCAGCAGCCAATACGGGACAGGGAAATCACCCCTCCACTTT.

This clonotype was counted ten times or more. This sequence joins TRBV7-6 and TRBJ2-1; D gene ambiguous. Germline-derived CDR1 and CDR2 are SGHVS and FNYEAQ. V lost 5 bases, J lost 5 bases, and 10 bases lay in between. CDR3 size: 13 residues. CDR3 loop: CASSPSENNEQFF. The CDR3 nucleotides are TGTGCCAGCAGCCCCTCAGAAAACAATGAGCAGTTCTTC.

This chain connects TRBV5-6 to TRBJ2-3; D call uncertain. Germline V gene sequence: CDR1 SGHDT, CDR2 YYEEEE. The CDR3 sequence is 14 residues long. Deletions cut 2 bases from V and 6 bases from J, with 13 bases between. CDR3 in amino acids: CASSFSAGWDTQYF. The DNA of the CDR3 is TGTGCCAGCAGCTTCTCGGCCGGGTGGGATACGCAGTATTTT.

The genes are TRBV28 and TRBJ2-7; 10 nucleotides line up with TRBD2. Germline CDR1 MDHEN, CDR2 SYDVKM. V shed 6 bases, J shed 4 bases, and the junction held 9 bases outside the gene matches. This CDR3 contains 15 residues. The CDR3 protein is CASSPLAGGIYEQYF. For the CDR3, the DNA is TGTGCCAGCAGCCCCTTAGCGGGAGGAATTTACGAGCAGTACTTC.

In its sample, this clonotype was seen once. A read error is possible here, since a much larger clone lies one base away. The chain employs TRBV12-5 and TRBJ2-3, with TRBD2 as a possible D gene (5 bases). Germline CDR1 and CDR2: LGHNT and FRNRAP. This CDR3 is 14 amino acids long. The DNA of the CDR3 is TGTACTAGTGGCCCCAACGAATACACAGATACGCAGTATTTT. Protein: CTSGPNEYTDTQYF.

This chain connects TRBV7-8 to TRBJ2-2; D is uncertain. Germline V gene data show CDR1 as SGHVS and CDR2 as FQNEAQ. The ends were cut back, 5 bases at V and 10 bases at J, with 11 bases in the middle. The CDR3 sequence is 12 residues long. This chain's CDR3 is CASSHGREELFF. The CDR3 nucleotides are TGTGCCAGCAGCCACGGACGAGAGGAGCTGTTTTTT.

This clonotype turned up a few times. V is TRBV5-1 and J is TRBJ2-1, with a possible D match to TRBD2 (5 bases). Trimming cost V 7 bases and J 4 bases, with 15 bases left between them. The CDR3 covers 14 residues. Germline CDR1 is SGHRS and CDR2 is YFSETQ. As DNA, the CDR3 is TGCGCCAGCCGCGAGGGCGGAGATTACAATGAGCAGTTCTTC. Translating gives CASREGGDYNEQFF.